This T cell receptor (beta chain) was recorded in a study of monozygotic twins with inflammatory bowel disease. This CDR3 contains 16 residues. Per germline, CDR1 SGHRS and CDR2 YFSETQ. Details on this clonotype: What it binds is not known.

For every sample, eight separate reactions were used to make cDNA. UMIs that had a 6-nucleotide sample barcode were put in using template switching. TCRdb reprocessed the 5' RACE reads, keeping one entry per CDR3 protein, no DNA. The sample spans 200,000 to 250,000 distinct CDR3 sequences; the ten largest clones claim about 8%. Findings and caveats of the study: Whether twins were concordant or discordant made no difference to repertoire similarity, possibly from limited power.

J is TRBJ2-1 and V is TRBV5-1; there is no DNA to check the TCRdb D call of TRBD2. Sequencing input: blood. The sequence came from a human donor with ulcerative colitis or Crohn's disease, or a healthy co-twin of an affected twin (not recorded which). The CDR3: CASSLGGGSSNSEQFF.